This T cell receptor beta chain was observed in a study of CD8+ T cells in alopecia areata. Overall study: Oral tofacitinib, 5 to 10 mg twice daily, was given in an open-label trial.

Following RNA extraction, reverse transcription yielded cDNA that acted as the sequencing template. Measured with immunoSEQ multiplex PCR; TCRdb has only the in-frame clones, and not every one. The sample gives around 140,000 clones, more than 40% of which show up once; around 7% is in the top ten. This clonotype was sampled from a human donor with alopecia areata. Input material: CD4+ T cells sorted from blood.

In DNA form, the CDR3 reads TGTGCCAGCTCACCACCTGCAGGGGCTTATACTGAAGCTTTCTTT. Its protein product is CASSPPAGAYTEAFF. The chain is built from TRBV18 and TRBJ1-1; tentative D call: TRBD1 (6 bases). Germline V lookup: CDR1 KGHSH, CDR2 LQKENI. The germline V and J ends were trimmed by 0 bases and 5 bases, with 13 bases remaining between them. This CDR3 has 15 amino acids.